This TCR beta chain was sequenced for a study of shared clonotypes between healthy human individuals. Only in-frame clones appear in the TCRdb table, and some are missing; sequencing was by immunoSEQ multiplex PCR. The sample yields approximately 350,000 clones, roughly 96% seen once. The CDR3 has 14 amino acids. The J segment lost 2 bases and the V segment lost 3 bases, leaving 0 bases of the junction unmatched. Germline CDR1 KGHSH, CDR2 LQKENI. Sequenced input: memory CD8+ T cells sorted from blood. Subset denoted: CD45RO+ cells pooled with CCR7-negative TemRA cells. The chain uses TRBV18 and TRBJ1-5, with 8 bases that match TRBD1. This clonotype was obtained from a man younger than 45 in good health. CDR3 in DNA: TGTGCCAGCTCACCGACAGGGGGCAATCAGCCCCAGCATTTT. Amino acids: CASSPTGGNQPQHF.